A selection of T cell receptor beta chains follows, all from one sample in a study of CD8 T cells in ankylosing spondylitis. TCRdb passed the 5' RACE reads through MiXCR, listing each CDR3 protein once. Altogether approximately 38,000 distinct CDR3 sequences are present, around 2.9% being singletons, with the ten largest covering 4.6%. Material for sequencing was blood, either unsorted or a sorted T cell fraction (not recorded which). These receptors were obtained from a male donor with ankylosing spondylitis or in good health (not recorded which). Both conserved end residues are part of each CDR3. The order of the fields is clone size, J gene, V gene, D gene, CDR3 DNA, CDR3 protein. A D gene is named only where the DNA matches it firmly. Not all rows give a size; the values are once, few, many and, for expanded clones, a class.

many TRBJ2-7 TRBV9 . TGTGCCAGCAGCGGCCCGTCTGGGGAGCAGTACTTC CASSGPSGEQYF
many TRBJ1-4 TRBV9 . TGTGCCAGCAGCGTAGGACCCGGGGACGGGGATGAAAAACTGTTTTTT CASSVGPGDGDEKLFF
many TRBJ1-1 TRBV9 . TGTGCCAGCAGCGCGCTTACAGGGACAACTGAAGCTTTCTTT CASSALTGTTEAFF
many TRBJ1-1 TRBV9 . TGTGCCAGCAGCGTAGGACAGAGGAACACTGAAGCTTTCTTT CASSVGQRNTEAFF
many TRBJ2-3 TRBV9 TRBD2 TGTGCCAGCAGCGTAGCCCTAGCGGGAGTTAGAGATACGCAGTATTTT CASSVALAGVRDTQYF
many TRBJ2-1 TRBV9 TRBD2 TGTGCCAGCAGCGCGAGCGGGAGGGCCGTCGGTGAGCAGTTCTTC CASSASGRAVGEQFF
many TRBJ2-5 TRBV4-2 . TGTGCCAGCAGCCAAGCCAAAACGCCGGGACATCAGGATGAGACCCAGTACTTC CASSQAKTPGHQDETQYF
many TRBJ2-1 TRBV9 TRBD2 TGTGCCAGCAGCGTAGATGGGACTAGCGGGTTCTACAATGAGCAGTTCTTC CASSVDGTSGFYNEQFF
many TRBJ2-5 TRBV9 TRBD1 TGTGCCAGCAGCGCTCCGGGACAGGTGACGGAGACCCAGTACTTC CASSAPGQVTETQYF
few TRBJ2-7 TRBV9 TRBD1 TGTGCCAGCAGCGCGAGGACGGGACAGGTGAACTACGAGCAGTACTTC CASSARTGQVNYEQYF
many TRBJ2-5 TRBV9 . TGTGCCAGCAGCTTCGGACCTCAAGAGACCCAGTACTTC CASSFGPQETQYF
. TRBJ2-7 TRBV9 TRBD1 TGTGCCAGCAGCGCACAGGGGGCGGCCTACGAGCAGTACTTC CASSAQGAAYEQYF
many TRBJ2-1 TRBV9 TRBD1 TGTGCCAGCAGCCCCCGTCCATCGGGACAGCTTTACAATGAGCAGTTCTTC CASSPRPSGQLYNEQFF
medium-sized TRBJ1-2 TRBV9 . TGTGCCAGCAGCGTAGTTGGAAGTCGGGACATTCAGTATGGCTACACCTTC CASSVVGSRDIQYGYTF
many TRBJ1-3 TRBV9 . TGTGCCAGCAGCGTAGACGGGATCTCTGGAAACACCATATATTTT CASSVDGISGNTIYF
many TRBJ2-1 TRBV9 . TGTGCCAGCACCCCAGAGGGCCGCCCACTCACCTACAATGAGCAGTTCTTC CASTPEGRPLTYNEQFF
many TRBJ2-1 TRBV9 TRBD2 TGTGCCAGCAGCCTGGGACTAGCGGGACGGAGCTCCTACAATGAGCAGTTCTTC CASSLGLAGRSSYNEQFF
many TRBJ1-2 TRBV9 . TGTGCCAGCAGCCCTGAGTGGGAAAGCTATGGCTACACCTTC CASSPEWESYGYTF
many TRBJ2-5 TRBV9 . TGTGCCAGCAGCCCCTGGGGGGCTCGAGAGACCCAGTACTTC CASSPWGARETQYF
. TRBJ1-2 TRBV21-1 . TGTGCCAGCTATGGGACAGACTTCAACTATGGCTACACCTTC CASYGTDFNYGYTF
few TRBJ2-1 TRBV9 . TGTGCCAGCAGCCCGAGACTAGAGCGGAGTAATGAGCAGTTCTTC CASSPRLERSNEQFF
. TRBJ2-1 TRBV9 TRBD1 TGTGCCAGCAGCGTAGTGGGACAGATTAGTGAGCAGTTCTTC CASSVVGQISEQFF
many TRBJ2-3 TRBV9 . TGTGCCAGCAGCCAACTAGCCGACGTCCCAGATACGCAGTATTTT CASSQLADVPDTQYF
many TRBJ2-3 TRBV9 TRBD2 TGTGCCAGCAGCCCGGGACTAGCGGGAGAATTGAGCACAGATACGCAGTATTTT CASSPGLAGELSTDTQYF
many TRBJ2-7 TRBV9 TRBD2 TGTGCCAGCAGCGTAGGGACCCCTGGGACTAGCGGTTACTCCTACGAGCAGTACTTC CASSVGTPGTSGYSYEQYF
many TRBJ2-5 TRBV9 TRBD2 TGTGCCAGCAGCCGTGCACCACTAGCGGAAGAGACCCAGTACTTC CASSRAPLAEETQYF
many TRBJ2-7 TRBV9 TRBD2 TGTGCCAGCAGCACGAGCGGGGGGGTGTTTGGAGAAGGACTCGAGCAGTACTTC CASSTSGGVFGEGLEQYF
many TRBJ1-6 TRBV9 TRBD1 TGTGCCAGCAGCCCCCGGACAGGGTATAATTCACCCCTCCACTTT CASSPRTGYNSPLHF
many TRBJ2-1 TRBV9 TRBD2 TGTGCCAGCAGCGCCACATCAGCGGGAGGACCCTACAATGAGCAGTTCTTC CASSATSAGGPYNEQFF
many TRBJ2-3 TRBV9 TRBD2 TGTGCCAGCAGCGGTAGCGGGAGGACAGATACGCAGTATTTT CASSGSGRTDTQYF
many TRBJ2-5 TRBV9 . TGTGCCAGCAGCGTAGCTACGTGGGAGACCCAGTACTTC CASSVATWETQYF
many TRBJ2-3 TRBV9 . TGTGCCAGCAGCGGTAGCGGTTTTGGTACAGATACGCAGTATTTT CASSGSGFGTDTQYF
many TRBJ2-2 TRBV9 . TGTGCCAGCAGCCTTGACGAGAACACCGGGGAGCTGTTTTTT CASSLDENTGELFF
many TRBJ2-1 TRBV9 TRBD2 TGTGCCAGCAGCGCCCGGGGGACTAGCGGGTCCTACAATGAGCAGTTCTTC CASSARGTSGSYNEQFF
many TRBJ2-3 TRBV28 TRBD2 TGTGCCAGCACTCTGGAGCGGGAACCTTCTAGCACAGATACGCAGTATTTT CASTLEREPSSTDTQYF
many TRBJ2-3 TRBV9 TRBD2 TGTGCCAGCAGCCCCGGACTAGCGGGAGGGGTCGTAGATACGCAGTATTTT CASSPGLAGGVVDTQYF
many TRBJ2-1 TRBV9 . TGTGCCAGCAGCGGCCATAATGAGCAGTTCTTC CASSGHNEQFF
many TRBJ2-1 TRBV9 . TGTGCCAGCAGCGTAGGTCTAGTCGGCCAGAGGGAGCAGTTCTTC CASSVGLVGQREQFF
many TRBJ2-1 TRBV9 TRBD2 TGTGCCAGCAGCGAAATAGCGGGAGGCAATGAGCAGTTCTTC CASSEIAGGNEQFF
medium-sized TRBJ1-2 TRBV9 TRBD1 TGTGCCAGCAGCGGGTCGACAGGGGTTAGCTATGGCTACACCTTC CASSGSTGVSYGYTF